This T cell receptor beta chain originates from a study of T cell clonality in common variable immunodeficiency. Overall study findings and caveats: Common variable immunodeficiency TCR beta sequences reportedly had fewer deletions and N-nucleotide insertions. The cause of increased CVID clonality remains unclear without subpopulation sequencing. TCRbeta clonality was increased in CVID versus healthy controls.

This clone occurred many times. No antigen is known for it. Read coverage stops 3 residues before the CDR3 terminus; the germline J gene supplies the remainder. The V and J ends lost 5 bases and 5 bases, in that order; junction bases with no gene match: 6. This CDR3 has 15 amino acids. Germline V gene data show CDR1 as SGHTA and CDR2 as FQGTGA. Equal genomic DNA amounts from CVID and control samples were sequenced. TCRdb's copy holds only in-frame clones and misses some; the assay was immunoSEQ multiplex PCR. The sample holds tens of thousands of clones, and no clone turns up only once. The sample consisted of peripheral blood mononuclear cells. The TCR originated in a person between 18 and 75 years old in good health. The chain joins TRBV7-3 to TRBJ2-3; the match to TRBD2 covers 11 bases. This CDR3 reads CASSPTGLAGDTQYF. The CDR3 bases that were read are TGTGCCAGCAGCCCAACCGGACTAGCGGGAGATACG.